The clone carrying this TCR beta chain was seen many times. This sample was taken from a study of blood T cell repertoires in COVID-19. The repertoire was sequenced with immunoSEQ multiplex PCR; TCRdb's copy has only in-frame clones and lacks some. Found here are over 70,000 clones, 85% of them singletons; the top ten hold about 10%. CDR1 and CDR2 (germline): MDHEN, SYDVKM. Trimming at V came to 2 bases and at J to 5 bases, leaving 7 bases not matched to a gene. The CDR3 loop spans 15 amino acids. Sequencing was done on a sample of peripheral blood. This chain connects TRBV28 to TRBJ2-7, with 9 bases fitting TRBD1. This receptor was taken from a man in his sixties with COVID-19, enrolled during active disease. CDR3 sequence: CASSLPGTGFHEQYF. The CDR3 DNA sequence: TGTGCCAGCAGTTTACCCGGGACAGGGTTCCACGAGCAGTACTTC.